A single T cell receptor (beta chain) is shown here with its context. These data belong to a study of neoadjuvant anti-PD-1 for oral cavity cancer. Trimming cost V 4 bases and J 3 bases, with 12 bases left between them. This CDR3 is 14 amino acids long. CDR1 is SGHTA, CDR2 FQGTGA, per germline. Six replicates per PBMC sample, mostly from around 500 ng of genomic DNA. Assay used: immunoSEQ multiplex PCR; TCRdb lists only in-frame clones, some missing. The table has approximately 16,000 clones, around two thirds seen once. J is TRBJ2-5 and V is TRBV7-3; either TRBD1 or TRBD2 may fit D (7 bases each). The origin of this receptor is a person aged 40 to 85 with oral cavity squamous cell carcinoma. The specimen comprised PBMCs, sampled before nivolumab (anti-PD-1) treatment. CDR3: CASSSQGGEETQYF. CDR3 DNA sequence: TGTGCCAGCAGCTCCCAGGGGGGGGAAGAGACCCAGTACTTC. Together with reference TRBV7-3 and TRBJ2-5, the CDR3 gives the full variable domain: GAGVSQTPSNKVTEKGKYVELRCDPISGHTALYWYRQSLGQGPEFLIYFQGTGAADDSGLPNDRFFAVRPEGSVSTLKIQRTERGDSAVYLCASSSQGGEETQYFGPGTRLLVL.